A selection of T cell receptor beta chains follows, all from one sample in a study of blood T cell repertoires in COVID-19. Profiling relied on immunoSEQ multiplex PCR, and the TCRdb table lists in-frame clones only, not all of them. The sample consists of about 150,000 clones, 75% to 85% of them appearing once. Sequencing was performed on peripheral blood. All receptors derive from a woman between 45 and 65 years old with acute or convalescent COVID-19. The CDR3 runs from the conserved cysteine through the conserved F or W. D genes are given only for firm matches. Size values are once, few and many counts, or a class for expanded clones, and some rows have none.

D: -
V: TRBV9
J: TRBJ2-1
size: -
CDR3: CASSVEGGRAPFF
DNA: TGTGCCAGCAGCGTAGAGGGGGGGCGAGCCCCGTTCTTC

D: TRBD1
V: TRBV29-1
J: TRBJ1-4
size: few
CDR3: CSVGETGGEKLFF
DNA: TGCAGCGTGGGGGAAACAGGGGGTGAAAAACTGTTTTTT

D: -
V: TRBV12-3/TRBV12-4
J: TRBJ1-1
size: -
CDR3: CASSKQEDTEAFF
DNA: TGTGCCAGCAGTAAACAAGAGGACACTGAAGCTTTCTTT

D: -
V: TRBV18
J: TRBJ1-1
size: -
CDR3: CASSPDVTGAEAFF
DNA: TGTGCCAGCTCACCTGACGTGACGGGAGCTGAAGCTTTCTTT

D: -
V: TRBV4-3
J: TRBJ1-5
size: -
CDR3: CASSQERSNQPQHF
DNA: TGCGCCAGCAGCCAAGAGCGTAGCAATCAGCCCCAGCATTTT

D: TRBD1
V: TRBV3-1/TRBV3-2
J: TRBJ1-3
size: -
CDR3: CASSQTGVSGNTIYF
DNA: TGTGCCAGCAGCCAAACAGGGGTCTCTGGAAACACCATATATTTT

D: TRBD2
V: TRBV2
J: TRBJ2-5
size: once
CDR3: CASRLAGVDWETQYF
DNA: TGTGCCAGCAGACTAGCGGGGGTAGATTGGGAGACCCAGTACTTC

D: -
V: TRBV25-1
J: TRBJ1-1
size: -
CDR3: CASSELRENTEAFF
DNA: TGTGCCAGCAGTGAATTGCGGGAGAACACTGAAGCTTTCTTT

D: TRBD1
V: TRBV19
J: TRBJ2-3
size: once
CDR3: CASRYLGTGSTDTQYF
DNA: TGTGCCAGTAGGTATCTTGGGACAGGGAGCACAGATACGCAGTATTTT

D: -
V: TRBV28
J: TRBJ1-5
size: -
CDR3: CASRLPLGSQHF
DNA: TGTGCCAGCAGACTCCCCCTGGGCTCCCAGCATTTT

D: -
V: TRBV5-1
J: TRBJ1-4
size: -
CDR3: CASSPGAKGEKLFF
DNA: TGCGCCAGCAGCCCAGGGGCCAAGGGGGAAAAACTGTTTTTT

D: -
V: TRBV18
J: TRBJ1-1
size: -
CDR3: CASSQSSGVITEAFF
DNA: TGTGCCAGCTCACAGAGCTCAGGGGTGATCACTGAAGCTTTCTTT

D: -
V: TRBV3-1/TRBV3-2
J: TRBJ2-7
size: -
CDR3: CASSQDGRDEQYF
DNA: TGTGCCAGCAGCCAAGACGGGCGGGACGAGCAGTACTTC

D: TRBD2
V: TRBV4-1
J: TRBJ2-3
size: -
CDR3: CASSQEGSGGRTDTQYF
DNA: TGCGCCAGCAGCCAAGAGGGAAGCGGGGGGCGCACAGATACGCAGTATTTT

D: -
V: TRBV9
J: TRBJ1-5
size: -
CDR3: CASGGTQPQHF
DNA: TGTGCCAGCGGGGGCACGCAGCCCCAGCATTTT

D: TRBD1
V: TRBV5-1
J: TRBJ1-6
size: -
CDR3: CASSSEQGTLHF
DNA: TGCGCCAGCAGCTCCGAACAGGGGACCCTCCACTTT

D: -
V: TRBV6-4
J: TRBJ2-3
size: -
CDR3: CASSSSTRGDTDTQYF
DNA: TGTGCCAGCAGTAGTAGTACGCGGGGCGACACAGATACGCAGTATTTT

D: -
V: TRBV4-3
J: TRBJ2-7
size: -
CDR3: CASSQGRVSYEQYF
DNA: TGCGCCAGCAGCCAAGGCAGGGTCTCCTACGAGCAGTACTTC

D: TRBD2
V: TRBV3-1/TRBV3-2
J: TRBJ2-1
size: -
CDR3: CASSQDPSGGLWEQFF
DNA: TGTGCCAGCAGCCAAGATCCTAGCGGGGGGCTCTGGGAGCAGTTCTTC

D: -
V: TRBV28
J: TRBJ1-2
size: -
CDR3: CASRPGGGYGYTF
DNA: TGTGCCAGCAGGCCCGGGGGGGGCTATGGCTACACCTTC

D: -
V: TRBV19
J: TRBJ1-5
size: -
CDR3: CATGPGGGNQPQHF
DNA: TGTGCCACCGGGCCCGGGGGAGGCAATCAGCCCCAGCATTTT

D: -
V: TRBV4-3
J: TRBJ1-1
size: -
CDR3: CASSQDSAPAGANTEAFF
DNA: TGCGCCAGCAGCCAAGATAGTGCCCCGGCAGGGGCGAACACTGAAGCTTTCTTT